These 14 T cell receptor beta chains share one sample of origin, sequenced in a study of OX40 agonist ivuxolimab in advanced cancers. The table came from immunoSEQ multiplex PCR; TCRdb's copy has only in-frame clones and leaves some out. The table lists over 85,000 clones, less than 90% of them singletons. The starting material was CD4+ or CD8+ T cells sorted from blood, obtained in a trial of the OX40 agonist ivuxolimab. These receptors came from an adult with an advanced solid tumor such as melanoma, head and neck, liver or kidney cancer.

The rearrangement links TRBV6-6 to TRBJ1-1, with D unresolved. V lost 2 bases and J lost 7, with 11 bases in between. Germline lookup yields CDR1 MNHNY and CDR2 SVGAGI (reference sequence). The length of the CDR3 is 13 residues. CDR3 sequence: CASSYPDRFEAFF. In DNA form, the CDR3 reads TGTGCCAGCAGTTACCCAGATCGATTTGAAGCTTTCTTT.

The rearrangement links TRBV30 to TRBJ1-3; tentatively, D is TRBD1 (5 bases). This CDR3 has 17 amino acids. Trimming took off 5 bases at V and 4 bases at J, with 24 bases between the two ends. Germline loops: CDR1 GTSNPN, CDR2 SVGIG (reference sequence). The CDR3 is CAWSGGKTNLKGNTIYF. The CDR3 DNA reads as TGTGCCTGGTCCGGGGGTAAAACCAATCTCAAAGGAAACACCATATATTTT.

The chain employs TRBV21-1 and TRBJ2-1; the table's TRBD2 call for D was not verified on the DNA. TRBV21-1 is a listed pseudogene. The CDR3 extends over 21 amino acids. Here the CDR3 reads CASSKEKGGTSGISSYNEQFF. The CDR3 DNA is TGTGCCAGCAGCAAAGAAAAAGGGGGGACTAGCGGAATTTCCTCCTACAATGAGCAGTTCTTC.

The chain recombines TRBV19 with TRBJ1-5; 11 bases agree with TRBD1. Germline V gene data show CDR1 as LNHDA and CDR2 as SQIVND (reference sequence). CDR3 size: 13 residues. With V trimmed by 7 bases and J by 7 bases, 3 bases remained unmatched. The CDR3 nucleotides are TGTGCCAGTATAGGACAGGGGGCACAGCCCCAGCATTTT. Protein: CASIGQGAQPQHF. Together with reference TRBV19 and TRBJ1-5, the CDR3 gives the full variable domain: DGGITQSPKYLFRKEGQNVTLSCEQNLNHDAMYWYRQDPGQGLRLIYYSQIVNDFQKGDIAEGYSVSREKKESFPLTVTSAQKNPTAFYLCASIGQGAQPQHFGDGTRLSIL.

The chain is built from TRBV5-6 and TRBJ2-7, with TRBD1 matching 8 bases. Per germline, CDR1 SGHDT and CDR2 YYEEEE. CDR3 size: 13 residues. The V gene end was trimmed by 8 bases and the J gene end by 2 bases; junction bases not matched to a gene: 6. The CDR3 here is CASFGTGPYEQYF. In DNA, the CDR3 is TGTGCCAGTTTCGGGACAGGTCCCTACGAGCAGTACTTC.

Comments on this clone: This sample also contains other DNA sequences that code for the same CDR3. J is TRBJ2-4 and V is TRBV18; D remains ambiguous. Germline V gene sequence: CDR1 KGHSH, CDR2 LQKENI. The germline V and J ends were trimmed by 2 bases and 0 bases, with 5 bases remaining between them. The CDR3 covers 14 residues. The CDR3 spells CASSPGLAKNIQYF. The CDR3 region has the DNA TGTGCCAGCTCACCAGGATTAGCCAAAAACATTCAGTACTTC.

This chain uses TRBV7-3 with TRBJ2-2, with 10 bases identical to TRBD2. The V gene end was trimmed by 5 bases and the J gene end by 7 bases; junction bases not matched to a gene: 10. This CDR3 has 16 residues. In germline, CDR1 is SGHTA, CDR2 FQGTGA. CDR3 nucleotide sequence: TGTGCCAGCAGCCCCGCGACTAGCGGGTCCGGCGGGGAGCTGTTTTTT. It encodes CASSPATSGSGGELFF. Supplemented by reference TRBV7-3 and TRBJ2-2, the full variable domain reads GAGVSQTPSNKVTEKGKYVELRCDPISGHTALYWYRQSLGQGPEFLIYFQGTGAADDSGLPNDRFFAVRPEGSVSTLKIQRTERGDSAVYLCASSPATSGSGGELFFGEGSRLTVL.

The chain employs TRBV7-9 and TRBJ1-1, with D maybe TRBD1 (6 bases). V was clipped by 5 bases and J by 4 bases, with 20 bases between them. This CDR3 has 16 amino acids. The V gene's germline CDR1 is SEHNR and CDR2 FQNEAQ (reference sequence). As DNA, the CDR3 is TGTGCCAGCAGCCTGGTCGGGGGGCCGAGGGGCACTGAAGCTTTCTTT. Protein product: CASSLVGGPRGTEAFF. Filled out from reference TRBV7-9 and TRBJ1-1, the complete variable domain reads DTGVSQNPRHKITKRGQNVTFRCDPISEHNRLYWYRQTLGQGPEFLTYFQNEAQLEKSRLLSDRFSAERPKGSFSTLEIQRTEQGDSAMYLCASSLVGGPRGTEAFFGQGTRLTVV.

The rearrangement links TRBV19 to TRBJ1-5; TRBD1 matches at 7 bases. With V trimmed by 10 bases and J by 1 base, 7 bases remained unmatched. The germline CDR1 and CDR2 sequences are LNHDA and SQIVND (reference sequence). The CDR3 totals 14 residues. Written as DNA, the CDR3 is TGTGCCACTAGGACAGGACTAAGCAATCAGCCCCAGCATTTT. Its protein product is CATRTGLSNQPQHF.

The V gene is TRBV7-8, the J gene TRBJ1-1, with D perhaps TRBD1 (6 bases). Germline lookup yields CDR1 SGHVS and CDR2 FQNEAQ. V was trimmed by 5 bases and J by 3 bases, leaving 19 bases between them. CDR3 length equals 16 residues. The CDR3 DNA follows: TGTGCCAGCAGCGGTCGGGGGCGCCTCAAGGACACTGAAGCTTTCTTT. Protein product: CASSGRGRLKDTEAFF.

This clone occurred a few times. The chain combines TRBV12-5 with TRBJ1-1; D unclear. Germline V gives CDR1 LGHNT, CDR2 FRNRAP. Trimming took off 9 bases at V and 3 bases at J, with 17 bases between the two ends. The CDR3 extends over 14 amino acids. The CDR3: CASRKNDGYTEAFF. The DNA for the CDR3 is TGTGCTAGCCGTAAAAATGATGGTTACACTGAAGCTTTCTTT.

The J gene is TRBJ2-5, the V gene TRBV5-4, with TRBD2 matching over 12 bases. The CDR3 loop spans 20 amino acids. The junction had 17 bases not matched to a gene; V was cut back by 0 bases and J by 5 bases. The germline CDR1 and CDR2 sequences are SGHNT and YYREEE (reference sequence). This CDR3 is CASSLVVMLAGGPTPETQYF. The CDR3 region has the DNA TGTGCCAGCAGCTTGGTAGTTATGCTAGCGGGAGGGCCTACACCCGAGACCCAGTACTTC. Together with reference TRBV5-4 and TRBJ2-5, the CDR3 gives the full variable domain: ETGVTQSPTHLIKTRGQQVTLRCSSQSGHNTVSWYQQALGQGPQFIFQYYREEENGRGNFPPRFSGLQFPNYSSELNVNALELDDSALYLCASSLVVMLAGGPTPETQYFGPGTRLLVL.

The J gene is TRBJ2-6, the V gene TRBV6-5; D unclear. V was shortened by 6 bases and J by 2 bases, with 8 bases between the two germline ends. This CDR3 has 14 amino acids. CDR1 and CDR2 from the germline V gene are MNHEY and SVGAGI. The CDR3 DNA follows: TGTGCCAGCAGAACGGGTACTGGGGCCAACGTCCTGACTTTC. Amino acids: CASRTGTGANVLTF.

CDR3 sequence (DNA): TGCGCCAGCAGCTTCCGCGGGGGGGCCGGAGATACGCAGTATTTT. Translating it yields CASSFRGGAGDTQYF. The rearrangement uses TRBV5-1 and TRBJ2-3, with TRBD2 identical over 9 bases. Germline V gives CDR1 SGHRS, CDR2 YFSETQ. The length of the CDR3 is 15 residues. V trimming: 2 bases; J trimming: 5 bases; junction bases outside the gene matches: 6.